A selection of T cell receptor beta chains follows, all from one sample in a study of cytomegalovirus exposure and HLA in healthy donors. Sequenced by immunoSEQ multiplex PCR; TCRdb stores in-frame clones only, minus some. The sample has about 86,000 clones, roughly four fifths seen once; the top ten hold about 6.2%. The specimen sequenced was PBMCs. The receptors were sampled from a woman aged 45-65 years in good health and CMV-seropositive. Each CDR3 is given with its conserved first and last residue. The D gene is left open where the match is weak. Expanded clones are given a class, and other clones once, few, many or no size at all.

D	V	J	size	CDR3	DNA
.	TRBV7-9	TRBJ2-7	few	CASSPAEAGEQYF	TGTGCCAGCAGCCCCGCGGAGGCTGGCGAGCAGTACTTC
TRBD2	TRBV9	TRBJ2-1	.	CASSVMGLDDEQFF	TGTGCCAGCAGCGTTATGGGACTAGACGATGAGCAGTTCTTC
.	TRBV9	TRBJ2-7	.	CASSVGDFYEQYF	TGTGCCAGCAGCGTCGGCGACTTCTACGAGCAGTACTTC
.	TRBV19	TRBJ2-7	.	CASSAPGQPYEQYF	TGTGCCAGTAGTGCCCCGGGACAACCCTACGAGCAGTACTTC
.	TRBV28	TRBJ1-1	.	CASSLDGGRTEAFF	TGTGCCAGCAGTTTAGACGGAGGGCGTACTGAAGCTTTCTTT
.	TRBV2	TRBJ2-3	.	CASTRFGTDTQYF	TGTGCCAGCACACGGTTCGGGACAGATACGCAGTATTTT
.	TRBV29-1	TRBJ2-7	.	CSARDTDLSYEQYF	TGCAGCGCCCGAGACACAGACCTCTCCTACGAGCAGTACTTC
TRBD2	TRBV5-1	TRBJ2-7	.	CASSLVAGVGGEQYF	TGCGCCAGCAGCTTGGTCGCGGGAGTAGGAGGCGAGCAGTACTTC
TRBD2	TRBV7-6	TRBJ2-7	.	CASSSGLAGQYEQYF	TGTGCCAGCAGCTCGGGACTAGCGGGACAATACGAGCAGTACTTC
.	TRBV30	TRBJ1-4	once	CAWSPVFSNTEKLFF	TGTGCCTGGAGTCCAGTGTTTTCAAACACAGAAAAACTGTTTTTT
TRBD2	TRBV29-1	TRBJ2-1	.	CSADLSGRARNEQFF	TGCAGCGCCGACCTAAGCGGGAGGGCCAGGAATGAGCAGTTCTTC
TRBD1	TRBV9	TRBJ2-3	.	CASSGRDRTTDTQYF	TGTGCCAGCAGCGGCCGGGACAGGACTACAGATACGCAGTATTTT
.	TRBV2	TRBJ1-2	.	CASSQDRASNYGYTF	TGTGCCAGCAGTCAGGACAGAGCCTCTAACTATGGCTACACCTTC
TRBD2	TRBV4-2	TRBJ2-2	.	CASSQDRVLAGGTGELFF	TGTGCCAGCAGCCAAGATCGGGTTCTAGCGGGAGGCACCGGGGAGCTGTTTTTT
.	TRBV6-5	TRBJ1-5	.	CASSYVQGHQPQHF	TGTGCCAGCAGTTACGTGCAGGGTCATCAGCCCCAGCATTTT
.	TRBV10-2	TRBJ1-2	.	CASRGTLYGYTF	TGCGCCAGCAGAGGGACACTATATGGCTACACCTTC
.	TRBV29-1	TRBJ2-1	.	CSAGGSSNEQFF	TGCAGCGCCGGTGGATCTAGCAATGAGCAGTTCTTC
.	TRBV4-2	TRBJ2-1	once	CASSPSGPRVGNEQFF	TGTGCCAGCAGCCCCTCCGGACCGAGGGTTGGGAATGAGCAGTTCTTC